This T cell receptor beta chain appears in the sequencing data of a study of blood T cell repertoires in COVID-19 (dated by TCRdb to the early 2020s). For the wider study: The collaborator samples originated in the United States, Italy and Spain and spanned the acute and convalescent phases of COVID-19. The material from the prospective study consisted of cDNA or gDNA derived from T cells, B-cell-depleted T cells, or PBMCs. The dataset comprised deeply sampled blood TCRbeta repertoires from subjects exposed to, actively infected with, or recovered from COVID-19. The repertoires were released in a freely available public database intended as a resource for research on the immune response to SARS-CoV-2. The samples were drawn from the first 160 participants of the ongoing ImmuneRACE study and from 950 to 1,500 subjects provided by 6 global collaborators. A de-identified subject ID, COVID-19 status, age in years and sex were almost always included in the sample metadata. Where HLA class I and class II types were available, the types were taken from metadata supplied by the sample provider, not from assay-based typing. Overall study results and their limits: Clinical and demographic metadata were provided uncurated, with the amount varying by source and participant.

Comments on this clone: This clone's antigen is unknown. No per-base quality is available; no much larger clone lies one base away.

TCRbeta CDR3 regions were amplified from genomic DNA by means of the immunoSEQ Assay, a bias-controlled multiplex PCR. Under the source paper's analysis protocol: Within the assay, amplification of reference gene primers was used to estimate how many nucleated cells each sample contained. To quantify the absolute abundance of each unique TCRbeta CDR3 rearrangement, sequence reads were collapsed and filtered. For each sample, productive Simpson clonality was calculated as the square root of Simpson's diversity index over productive rearrangements. TCRdb carries this immuneACCESS record with in-frame sequences only. Its versions omit some clonotypes, under half of them owing to an unresolved V gene in the studies checked, with the rest unexplained. V and J calls and clone size are as listed in that table; D and trimming were resolved from the DNA. The sample table records around 400,000 clones; approximately 90% of these occur just once. The top ten hold roughly 0.86% of the sample.

In the prospective study, participants were about 18 to 95 years old, resided in about two dozen geographic areas of the United States, and were enrolled through a virtual design. To assign participants to cohorts, the prospective study relied on clinical history that participants themselves reported in a screening survey and a study questionnaire. Exposed participants had been in contact with someone with a PCR-confirmed or clinician-diagnosed COVID-19 case within 2 weeks of study entry. Mobile phlebotomists in the prospective study collected whole blood, serum and a nasopharyngeal or oropharyngeal swab from every participant. Over a 2-month period, participants in the prospective study had the option of providing additional blood draws and questionnaires. Before DNA extraction, blood samples from the prospective study were shipped at room temperature or frozen. There are 14 amino acids in the CDR3, from cysteine to phenylalanine inclusive. Only the CDR3 DNA stays, 42 bases, in frame from base 1. The V and J ends are trimmed by 3 bases and 3 bases, leaving 12 bases between them. CDR1 MNHEY and CDR2 SMNVEV were looked up in the germline V gene (reference sequence).

The receptor's source is a woman in her thirties or forties who had been exposed to COVID-19. The rearranged segments are TRBV27 and TRBJ2-7, with no D gene named confidently. Sequences were obtained from PBMCs or T cells enriched from blood (not recorded which). CDR3 region: CASSFEWAGYEQYF. Read as DNA, the sequence is TGTGCCAGCAGTTTCGAGTGGGCAGGCTACGAGCAGTACTTC.